These T cell receptor beta chains were read from a single sample in a study of T cell changes during pregnancy in multiple sclerosis. Only in-frame clones appear in the TCRdb table, and some are missing; sequencing was by immunoSEQ multiplex PCR. The repertoire holds 70,000 to 100,000 clones, over 80% seen once, with 3.5% to 4.5% in the top ten. The sequencing used peripheral blood, collected in the first trimester of pregnancy. The receptors shown here come from a female donor with multiple sclerosis, enrolled in a pregnancy study. Each CDR3 is given with its conserved first and last residue. The D gene is left open where the match is weak. The listing skips clone size in some rows; elsewhere it reads once, few, many or a size class.

>-|TRBV7-3|TRBD2|TRBJ2-3
TGTGCCAGCAGCTACACTAGCGCCTCCACAGATACGCAGTATTTT
CASSYTSASTDTQYF
>-|TRBV5-4|-|TRBJ2-7
TGTGCCAGCAGGAGTGAGGGGGTAGGGGTTTACGAGCAGTACTTC
CASRSEGVGVYEQYF
>-|TRBV19|-|TRBJ1-5
TGTGCCAGTAGTGTGACAGGCAATCAGCCCCAGCATTTT
CASSVTGNQPQHF
>-|TRBV9|-|TRBJ1-3
TGTGCCAGCAGCCACGGTGGCCAGGGGCTTAGTAGTTCTGGAAACACCATATATTTT
CASSHGGQGLSSSGNTIYF
>-|TRBV29-1|-|TRBJ2-3
TGCAGCGTTGCTGGGGGGAATATGAATACGCAGTATTTT
CSVAGGNMNTQYF
>once|TRBV6-5|-|TRBJ1-1
TGTGCCAGCGCCAGGGCCTTCATGAACACTGAAGCTTTCTTT
CASARAFMNTEAFF
>-|TRBV7-9|-|TRBJ1-1
TGTGCCAGCAGCTTATTGCGGGACACTGAAGCTTTCTTT
CASSLLRDTEAFF
>few|TRBV6-1|TRBD1|TRBJ1-6
TGTGCCAGCAGTGAAGGGGGGACAGGGGGGGAAAGTTCACCCCTCCACTTT
CASSEGGTGGESSPLHF
>-|TRBV5-1|-|TRBJ1-2
TGCGCCAGCAGCTTGGGGGGGGGATCATATGGCTACACCTTC
CASSLGGGSYGYTF
>once|TRBV7-3|-|TRBJ1-6
TGTGCCAGCAGCTTAGGGCTAAATAATTCACCCCTCCACTTT
CASSLGLNNSPLHF
>-|TRBV5-1|TRBD1|TRBJ2-2
TGCGCCAGCAGCTGGGGGACAGGGAGTACCGGGGAGCTGTTTTTT
CASSWGTGSTGELFF
>-|TRBV5-1|TRBD1|TRBJ2-7
TGCGCCAGCAGCCCAAGACAGGGCGCATCCTACGAGCAGTACTTC
CASSPRQGASYEQYF
>-|TRBV13|-|TRBJ2-5
TGTGCCAGCAGCTCTGAAGAGACCCAGTACTTC
CASSSEETQYF
>-|TRBV5-5|-|TRBJ1-5
TGTGCCAGCAGGCTGTCGGAACAGGGTTATAGCAATCAGCCCCAGCATTTT
CASRLSEQGYSNQPQHF
>-|TRBV29-1|-|TRBJ1-1
TGCAGCGTTGAAACCCGGGGCACTGAAGCTTTCTTT
CSVETRGTEAFF
>-|TRBV15|TRBD1|TRBJ2-7
TGTGCCACCAGCAGAGATTTGGGACAGACCTACGAGCAGTACTTC
CATSRDLGQTYEQYF
>few|TRBV6-1|TRBD1|TRBJ1-1
TGTGCCAGCAGTGAAGACAGGGGGGACACTGAAGCTTTCTTT
CASSEDRGDTEAFF
>-|TRBV4-2|-|TRBJ1-1
TGTGCCAGCACCCCGGGTGGGTTCGACACTGAAGCTTTCTTT
CASTPGGFDTEAFF
>-|TRBV19|TRBD2|TRBJ2-1
TGTGCCAGTAGTATGACTAGCGGGGGCCATTCCTACAATGAGCAGTTCTTC
CASSMTSGGHSYNEQFF
>-|TRBV6-6|-|TRBJ1-2
TGTGCCAGCAAGGCAGGCTATGGCTACACCTTC
CASKAGYGYTF
>-|TRBV2|TRBD2|TRBJ2-1
TGTGCCAGCAGGGGGGGACTAGCGGGGGGCCGGAGCTCCTACAATGAGCAGTTCTTC
CASRGGLAGGRSSYNEQFF
>-|TRBV6-6|-|TRBJ1-5
TGTGCCAGCAGTTACCCGGGTAAGTTCCATCAGCCCCAGCATTTT
CASSYPGKFHQPQHF
>-|TRBV11-2|TRBD1|TRBJ1-6
TGTGCCAGCAGCCCCCTGCACAGGGGTAATAATTCACCCCTCCACTTT
CASSPLHRGNNSPLHF
>-|TRBV21-1|-|TRBJ1-2
TGTGCCAGCAGCAAAACCCAACAGGGTGTAGACTATGGCTACACCTTC
CASSKTQQGVDYGYTF
>-|TRBV5-4|TRBD1|TRBJ2-2
TGTGCCAGCACCAACCCCGGGACAGGGGGCACCGGGGAGCTGTTTTTT
CASTNPGTGGTGELFF
>once|TRBV6-1|TRBD2|TRBJ2-3
TGTGCCAGCATCCTAGCGGGGGGGCTCACAGATACGCAGTATTTT
CASILAGGLTDTQYF
>few|TRBV9|TRBD1|TRBJ1-1
TGTGCCAGCAGCGCGACTCAGGGGGCGCCCACTGAAGCTTTCTTT
CASSATQGAPTEAFF
>few|TRBV5-1|TRBD1|TRBJ1-6
TGCGCCAGCAGCCCCGGGACAGGGCTGACGCCCCTCCACTTT
CASSPGTGLTPLHF
>few|TRBV30|-|TRBJ1-5
TGTGCCTGGAGTGTAAGGGGGGGCTGGAATCAGCCCCAGCATTTT
CAWSVRGGWNQPQHF
>once|TRBV7-9|-|TRBJ1-1
TGTGCCAGCAGCTTAGGGGTCTCAGGGTCTGAAGCTTTCTTT
CASSLGVSGSEAFF
>-|TRBV5-6|-|TRBJ1-2
TGTGCCAGCAGCCCACAGAGATTGACTAACTATGGCTACACCTTC
CASSPQRLTNYGYTF
>-|TRBV7-2|-|TRBJ2-3
TGTGCCAGCAGCTTAGGAGTCGGAGATACGCAGTATTTT
CASSLGVGDTQYF
>-|TRBV4-2|-|TRBJ2-5
TGTGCCAGCAGCCAGCCAGCGCAAGAGACCCAGTACTTC
CASSQPAQETQYF
>-|TRBV5-4|-|TRBJ2-2
TGTGCCAGCAGCTTGCCGAGGGAGCCCGGGGAGCTGTTTTTT
CASSLPREPGELFF
>-|TRBV15|-|TRBJ1-5
TGTGCCACCAGCAGAGATAGAAATCAGCCCCAGCATTTT
CATSRDRNQPQHF
>-|TRBV11-2|-|TRBJ1-1
TGTGCCAGCAGCTCGACTAACTTAGTGAACACTGAAGCTTTCTTT
CASSSTNLVNTEAFF